This TCR beta chain was documented in a study of cytomegalovirus exposure and HLA in healthy donors (dated by TCRdb to between 2016 and 2019). Background for the entire study: According to an earlier analysis of a few hundred of the donors, about 190 million T cells yielded 90 million to 140 million unique TCR beta sequences and around 300 Gb of sequence data. Around 320 gigabases of sequencing data and approximately 84 million unique TCR sequences were included in an early release covering around 600 HLA-typed donors. Of the roughly 430 genotyped donors, over 65% fell in the genetic ancestry cluster associated with self-reported Caucasian donors. The study aimed to test whether cataloging public T cell receptors could reveal signatures of past pathogen exposure. The T cell repertoires of around 730 subjects were profiled by immunosequencing and related to cytomegalovirus serostatus. Besides the first cohort of about 730 subjects, a separate validation cohort made up of over 100 different subjects was used. The study combined high-throughput TCR immunosequencing, statistical association of individual TCRs with disease status, and machine learning to predict cytomegalovirus infection status. In a later analysis, previously published TCR beta repertoires from 500 to 750 donors were re-analyzed and high-resolution HLA genotyping was added so that TCR occurrence patterns could be studied. Rather than using new phenotypic data, the later analysis identified candidate immune exposures from TCR beta sequences and from how often those sequences occurred across donors. To decide whether each TCR beta V gene segment behaved as functional or pseudogenic, an earlier analysis of approximately 600 of the donors relied on high-throughput TCR beta sequencing. Donor age, sex, ethnicity and CMV serostatus were compiled alongside the repertoire data. A later genetic analysis used genome-wide SNP genotypes for about 60% of the roughly 700 donors, treating that subset as a discovery cohort. Every discovery cohort repertoire had been produced on one sequencing platform. Both class I and class II loci were covered by HLA typing, at four-digit resolution. The number of donors typed differed by locus, with about 629-630 for A, B, C, DRB1 and DQB1, 522 for DQA1, under 610 for DPA1, and over 400 for DPB1. Five DR-DQ haplotypes were handled as single units for association and clustering, since linkage in the cohort was strong. Among 300 to 500 genotyped donors of the cohort, an average of roughly 230,000 unique TCR beta nucleotide sequences was sequenced per donor, of which about 20% were non-productive. What the study reported, not specific to this receptor: The 87-base-pair reads could not distinguish some IMGT-functional V segments, including TRBV6-2 and TRBV6-3, so those segments were excluded. In vitro tests confirmed that a few of the cytomegalovirus-associated TCR beta chains recognize cytomegalovirus antigens. A later analysis found that most CMV-associated TCR beta chains appeared HLA-restricted, with HLA associations seemingly driven largely by CMV exposure. According to a later genetic analysis, donors in an Asian-associated ancestry cluster had fewer N-insertions in productive TCRs than the roughly 700-donor mean. The earlier analysis of about 600 of the donors excluded over 15 rarely observed V segments, including chromosome 9 orphons, because counts were too low. In a later analysis, HLA-associated TCR beta chains were found to be more clonally expanded and to have lower generation probabilities than equally common non-associated chains. Cytomegalovirus status was reported to be diagnosed by the classifier with high specificity and sensitivity in both the original and validation cohorts. Several of the top co-occurrence clusters appeared to be linked to parvovirus B19, influenza, CMV and Epstein-Barr virus, according to a later analysis. A later genetic analysis associated a missense DCLRE1C variant with V-gene and J-gene trimming of TCR beta chains, and an independent cohort replicated the association. While some public TCRs were present in many individuals, most TCR sequences turned up only very rarely across donors. The study gave a list of 150 to 200 TCR beta chains associated with cytomegalovirus. According to a later analysis, TCR association rates differed among HLA loci, with DRB1 alleles showing the most associated TCRs and HLA-C alleles showing the fewest. HLA typing was unavailable for some donors at each locus, so association tests used only the typed subset. The authors suggested that the approach could potentially be extended to other disease states and immunological phenotypes. A further reported finding was that TCR beta sequences accurately predicted the HLA-A and HLA-B alleles for most subjects in the first cohort. Assigning TCR associations to individual alleles was difficult when HLA alleles, especially DR and DQ, strongly co-occurred. For the cohort, immune exposure information was limited to CMV serostatus. Correlated functional status among segregating V segments might be attributable to linkage disequilibrium, but an unknown experimental factor could not be ruled out. At a false discovery rate of 0.05, a later analysis linked fewer than 20,000 TCR beta sequences to specific HLA alleles. Roughly uniform sequencing depth across donors was assumed in presence/absence analyses, although this assumption may not hold. In an earlier analysis of 587 of the donors, most TCR beta V segments were observed in productive rearrangements about 87% or about 30% of the time, broadly matching IMGT annotations. A cluster of highly shared sequence variants was judged likely to represent a technical artifact of the sequencing pipeline. In this cohort, only TCR beta chains were sequenced, and detectable features were limited by the absence of alpha or paired-chain data.

In total, 600 or so healthy bone marrow donors made up the cohort. At the time of sampling, every cohort member was nominally healthy, though immune exposures that went unrecorded were likely present. The donor was CMV seropositive and belonged to the group of about 290 seropositive cohort members. Each donor provided a peripheral blood sample, and peripheral blood mononuclear cells were used for TCR beta sequencing. The Qiagen DNeasy Blood Extraction Kit was used to extract genomic DNA from the blood cell samples. Comments on this clone: What antigen it recognizes has not been identified. Per-base qualities were not stored, and no clone one base away is much larger.

The CDR3 has 14 amino acids, counting the end cysteine and phenylalanine. Of all the DNA, just the CDR3 is kept, 42 bases in frame from base 1. From a lookup of the germline V gene, CDR1 and CDR2 are SNHLY and FYNNEI. Between the V and J ends, shortened by 7 bases and 1 base respectively, the junction contains 11 bases. Library preparation was by the immunoSEQ multiplex PCR assay. A mixture of 60 forward primers for TCR Vbeta segments and 13 reverse primers for TCR Jbeta segments was used in the multiplex PCR. Amplification of the CDR3 region of rearranged TCR beta genes was performed with a multiplex PCR assay on genomic DNA. The amplified TCR beta libraries were sequenced on the Illumina HiSeq System as 87-base-pair reads. In the original analysis: Across the roughly 600 repertoires, a later analysis counted about 81 million unique TCR beta chains, 9.5 million to 13 million of which were shared by at least two donors. Raw reads were error-corrected and collapsed into unique sequences with a nearest-neighbor algorithm that merged closely related sequences to remove PCR and sequencing errors. CDR3 sequences were aligned to IMGT reference sequences to assign V, D and J gene segments. For a sequence to be retained, at least a six-nucleotide match to both a V gene segment and a J gene segment was required. Rearrangements were called productive when the CDR3 lacked stop codons and stayed in frame with V and J; all others were non-productive. Following IMGT convention, CDR3 was defined as the stretch from the second conserved V-encoded cysteine up to the conserved J-encoded phenylalanine. In an earlier analysis of 550 to 650 of the donors, sequences lacking an unambiguous match to a single V gene segment were excluded. An earlier analysis of approximately 590 of the donors classified V segments as functional when productive rearrangements were above 56.7% and as segregating when the standard deviation between donors was above 5%. A statistical classification framework was developed to diagnose cytomegalovirus status using the catalog of TCR beta chain sequences. A later analysis assigned V and J genes by comparing TCR nucleotide sequences with IMGT/GENE-DB human TR gene sequences. The TCRdist pipeline was used in a later analysis to assign CDR3 sequences and most-parsimonious VDJ recombination scenarios. In a later analysis, every TCR beta chain was defined by the combination of its CDR3 amino acid sequence and its V-gene family, and reads without a unique V-gene family were dropped. As a way to deal with suspected cross-contamination and a sequencing artifact, a later analysis dropped hundreds of nucleotide sequences that were highly shared and had low generation probability. In a later analysis, a clonal expansion index was calculated for each public chain from normalized within-repertoire ranks of inferred template counts. Generation probabilities in a later analysis came from a VDJ recombination model fitted to out-of-frame rearrangements, and those results were checked against IGoR. Hypergeometric tests were used in a later analysis to score TCR-TCR, TCR-HLA and TCR-CMV co-occurrence, with a repertoire-size bias correction applied to the TCR pairs. To estimate false discovery rates, a later analysis permuted the HLA or CMV assignments 20 times. In a later analysis, co-occurring TCRs were grouped using DBSCAN, and TCRdist sequence similarity was added for clustering within HLA-allele-positive subsets. Repertoires with fewer than 30,000 or more than 120,000 public chains were left out of co-occurrence clustering, as were five repertoires with anomalous nucleotide sharing. Not all clones reach the TCRdb copy of this immuneACCESS table, which keeps in-frame sequences only. Checked studies attribute under half of the gap to unresolved V genes and leave the rest unexplained. The DNA was the basis for D and trimming; V, J and clone size are from that table. Present in this sample are 120,000 to 150,000 clones, around 79% of which were seen just once. The ten most abundant clones make up 8.8% of the sample.

Specimen: PBMCs. Recombination joined TRBV2 with TRBJ1-5, with no confident D gene call. The origin of this receptor is a woman aged 50 to 60 in good health and CMV-seropositive. The DNA reads as follows: TGTGCCAGCAACCGGGTCGACAGCAATCAGCCCCAGCATTTT. Translated, this gives CASNRVDSNQPQHF.